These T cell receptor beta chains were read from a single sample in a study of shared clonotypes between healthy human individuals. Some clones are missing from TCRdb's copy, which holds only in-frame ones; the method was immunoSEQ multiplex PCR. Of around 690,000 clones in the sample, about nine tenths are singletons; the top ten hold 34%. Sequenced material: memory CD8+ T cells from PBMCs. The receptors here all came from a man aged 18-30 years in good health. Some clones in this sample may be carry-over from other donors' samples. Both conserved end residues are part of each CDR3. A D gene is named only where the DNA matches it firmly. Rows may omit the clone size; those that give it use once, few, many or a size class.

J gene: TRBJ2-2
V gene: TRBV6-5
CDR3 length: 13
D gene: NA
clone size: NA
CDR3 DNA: TGTGCCAGCAGTTACCGGGGAGTCGGGGAGCTGTTTTTT
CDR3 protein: CASSYRGVGELFF

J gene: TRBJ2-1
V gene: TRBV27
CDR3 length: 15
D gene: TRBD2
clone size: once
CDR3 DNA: TGTGCCAGCAGGTCTAGCGGCCCAACCTACAATGAGCAGTTCTTC
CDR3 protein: CASRSSGPTYNEQFF

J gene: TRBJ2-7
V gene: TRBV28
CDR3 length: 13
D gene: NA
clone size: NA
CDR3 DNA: TGTGCCAGCAGTCCAGGGGAAGACTACGAGCAGTACTTC
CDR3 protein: CASSPGEDYEQYF

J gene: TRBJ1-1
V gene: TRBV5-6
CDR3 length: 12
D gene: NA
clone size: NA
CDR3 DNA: TGTGCCAGCAGCTTGAGGAACACTGAAGCTTTCTTT
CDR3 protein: CASSLRNTEAFF

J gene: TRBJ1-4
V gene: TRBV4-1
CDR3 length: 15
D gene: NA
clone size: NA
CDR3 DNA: TGCGCCAGCAGCCAAGTGGGGGTCTTGGCTGAAAAACTGTTTTTT
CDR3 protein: CASSQVGVLAEKLFF

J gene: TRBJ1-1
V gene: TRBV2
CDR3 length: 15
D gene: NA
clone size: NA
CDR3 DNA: TGTGCCAGCAGCGCCTTCCCTGGTGGGGGCACTGAAGCTTTCTTT
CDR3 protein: CASSAFPGGGTEAFF

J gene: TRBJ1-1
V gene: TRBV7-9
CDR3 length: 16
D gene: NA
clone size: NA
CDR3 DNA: TGTGCCAGCAGCTTAGGTTCAGGTTTTAGGAACACTGAAGCTTTCTTT
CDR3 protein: CASSLGSGFRNTEAFF

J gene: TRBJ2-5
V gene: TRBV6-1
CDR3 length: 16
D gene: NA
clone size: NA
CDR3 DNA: TGTGCCAGCAGTGCCCGGGAGAGGGGGTACCAAGAGACCCAGTACTTC
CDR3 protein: CASSARERGYQETQYF

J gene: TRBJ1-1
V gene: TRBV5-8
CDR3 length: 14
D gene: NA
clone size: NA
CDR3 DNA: TGTGCCAGCAGCTTGGTGACGGGGACGACTGAAGCTTTCTTT
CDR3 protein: CASSLVTGTTEAFF

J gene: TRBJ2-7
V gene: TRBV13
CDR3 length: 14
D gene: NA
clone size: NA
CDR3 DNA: TGTGCCAGCAGCCGTCCGGGAGTAGCCTACGAGCAGTACTTC
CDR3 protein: CASSRPGVAYEQYF

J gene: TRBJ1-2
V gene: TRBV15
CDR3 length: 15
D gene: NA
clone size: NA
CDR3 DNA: TGTGCCACCAGCAGGGACCACAGGGAGGCGGGGGGCTACACCTTC
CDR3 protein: CATSRDHREAGGYTF

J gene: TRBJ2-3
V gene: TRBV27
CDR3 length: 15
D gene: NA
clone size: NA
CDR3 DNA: TGTGCCAGCAGTTTGGCGGGCTTTAGCACAGATACGCAGTATTTT
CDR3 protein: CASSLAGFSTDTQYF

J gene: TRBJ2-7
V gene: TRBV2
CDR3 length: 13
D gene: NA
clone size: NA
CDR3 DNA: TGTGCCAGCTTGCATCCAAGCTCCTACGAGCAGTACTTC
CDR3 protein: CASLHPSSYEQYF

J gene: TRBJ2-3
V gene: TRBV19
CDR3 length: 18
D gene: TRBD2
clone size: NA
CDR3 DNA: TGTGCCAGTAGTACCGGGACTAGCGGGAGGTCGAGCACAGATACGCAGTATTTT
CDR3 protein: CASSTGTSGRSSTDTQYF

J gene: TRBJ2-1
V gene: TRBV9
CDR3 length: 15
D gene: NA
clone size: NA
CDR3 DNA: TGTGCCAGCAGCGGTCGAGACTACCCTCCCAATGAGCAGTTCTTC
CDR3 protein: CASSGRDYPPNEQFF

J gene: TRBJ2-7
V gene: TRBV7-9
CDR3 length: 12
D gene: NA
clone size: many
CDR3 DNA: TGTGCCAGCAGCTTAACTGTTAACGAGCAGTACTTC
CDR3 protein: CASSLTVNEQYF

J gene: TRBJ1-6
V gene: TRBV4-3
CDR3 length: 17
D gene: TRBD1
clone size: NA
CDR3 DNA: TGCGCCAGCAGCCACCTGGACAGGGGAGTGTATAATTCACCCCTCCACTTT
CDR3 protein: CASSHLDRGVYNSPLHF

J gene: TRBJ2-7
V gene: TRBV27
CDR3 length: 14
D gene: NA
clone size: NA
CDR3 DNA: TGTGCCAGCAGTTTATACAACGGAGCCTACGAGCAGTACTTC
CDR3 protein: CASSLYNGAYEQYF

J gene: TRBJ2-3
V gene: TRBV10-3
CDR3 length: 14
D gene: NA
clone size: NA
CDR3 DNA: TGTGCCATCTATGGAGGGACCCGCACAGATACGCAGTATTTT
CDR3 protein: CAIYGGTRTDTQYF

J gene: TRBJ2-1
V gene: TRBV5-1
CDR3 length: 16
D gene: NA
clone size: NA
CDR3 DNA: TGCGCCAGCAGCTTGGATTGGCGACAACCCGACAATGAGCAGTTCTTC
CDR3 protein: CASSLDWRQPDNEQFF

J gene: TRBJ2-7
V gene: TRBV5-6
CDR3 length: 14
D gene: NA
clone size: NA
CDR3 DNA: TGTGCCAGCAGCTTGGGTATAGGTAACTACGAGCAGTACTTC
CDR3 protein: CASSLGIGNYEQYF

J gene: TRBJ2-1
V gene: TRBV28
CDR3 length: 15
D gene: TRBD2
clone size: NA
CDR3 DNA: TGTGCCAGCAGTTTAACTAGCGGCTCCTACAATGAGCAGTTCTTC
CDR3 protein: CASSLTSGSYNEQFF